Reported below is one TCR beta chain. The sample originates from a study of blood T cell repertoires in COVID-19. Study details: Sample material is recorded as cDNA or gDNA derived from T cells, B-cell-depleted T cells, or PBMCs.

Generated by immunoSEQ multiplex PCR, the TCRdb table keeps only in-frame clones and is missing some. Found here are fewer than 250,000 clones, approximately 81% of them singletons; the top ten hold 10%. J was trimmed by 0 bases and V by 3 bases; bases with no gene match: 4. This CDR3 region has 15 residues. Germline V CDR1 and CDR2: LNHDA, SQIVND (reference sequence). The sample comprised peripheral blood. J is TRBJ2-7 and V is TRBV19; 8 bases are shared with TRBD2. The receptor comes from an elderly woman with acute or convalescent COVID-19. The CDR3 spells CASSIPGGGSYEQYF. The DNA for the CDR3 is TGTGCCAGTAGTATTCCCGGGGGGGGCTCCTACGAGCAGTACTTC.